The T cell receptor beta chain described here comes from a study of cytomegalovirus exposure and HLA in healthy donors. Study findings and constraints: Most CMV-associated TCR beta chains were later found to appear HLA-restricted.

V lost 7 bases and J lost 10; bases outside the gene matches: 10. This CDR3 is 13 amino acids long. Germline loops: CDR1 LNHNV, CDR2 YYDKDF (reference sequence). Amplification used 60 Vbeta primers and 13 Jbeta primers. Clones were read by immunoSEQ multiplex PCR, and TCRdb kept only the in-frame ones, dropping some. This table holds tens of thousands of clones, nearly 80% found once. Worth noting for this clone: No antigen is known for it.

The V and J genes are TRBV15 and TRBJ2-1, with 7 bases aligning to TRBD1. The TCR comes from a middle-aged woman in good health and CMV-seropositive. Sequenced: PBMCs. CDR3 in amino acids: CATNEDRAQEQFF. Written as DNA, the CDR3 is TGTGCCACCAATGAAGACAGGGCTCAGGAGCAGTTCTTC.